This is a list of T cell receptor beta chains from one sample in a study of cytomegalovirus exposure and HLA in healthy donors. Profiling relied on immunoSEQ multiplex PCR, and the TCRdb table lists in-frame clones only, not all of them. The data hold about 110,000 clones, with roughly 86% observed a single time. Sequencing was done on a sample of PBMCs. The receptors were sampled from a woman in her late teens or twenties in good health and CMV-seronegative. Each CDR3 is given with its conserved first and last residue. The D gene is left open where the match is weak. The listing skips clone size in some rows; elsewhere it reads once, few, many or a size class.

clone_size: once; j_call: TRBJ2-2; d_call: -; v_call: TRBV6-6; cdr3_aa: CASSYPEGARTGELFF; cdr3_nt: TGTGCCAGCAGTTATCCGGAGGGGGCGCGCACCGGGGAGCTGTTTTTT
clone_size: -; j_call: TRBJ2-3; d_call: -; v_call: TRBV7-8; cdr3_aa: CASSLGWGVSTDTQYF; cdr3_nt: TGTGCCAGCAGCTTAGGATGGGGAGTTTCCACAGATACGCAGTATTTT
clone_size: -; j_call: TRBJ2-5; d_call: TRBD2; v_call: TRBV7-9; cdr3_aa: CASSAIQERTSDGKETQYF; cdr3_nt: TGTGCCAGCAGCGCAATCCAAGAGAGGACTAGCGATGGGAAAGAGACCCAGTACTTC
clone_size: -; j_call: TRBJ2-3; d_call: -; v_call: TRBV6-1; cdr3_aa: CASSVLETDTQYF; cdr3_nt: TGTGCCAGCAGTGTTCTTGAGACAGATACGCAGTATTTT
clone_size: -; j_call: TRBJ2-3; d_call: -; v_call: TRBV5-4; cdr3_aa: CASSLGTQDVDTQYF; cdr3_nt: TGTGCCAGCAGCTTGGGGACTCAGGACGTAGATACGCAGTATTTT
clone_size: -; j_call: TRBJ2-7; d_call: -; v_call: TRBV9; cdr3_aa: CASSVGGSSYEQYF; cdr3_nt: TGTGCCAGCAGCGTAGGCGGAAGCTCCTACGAGCAGTACTTC
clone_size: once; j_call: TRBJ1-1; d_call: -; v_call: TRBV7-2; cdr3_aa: CASSLYGNTEAFF; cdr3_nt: TGTGCCAGCAGCTTGTATGGCAACACTGAAGCTTTCTTT
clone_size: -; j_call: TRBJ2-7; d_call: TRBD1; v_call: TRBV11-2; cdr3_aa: CASSGQVFPYEQYF; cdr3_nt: TGTGCCAGCAGCGGACAGGTTTTTCCTTACGAGCAGTACTTC
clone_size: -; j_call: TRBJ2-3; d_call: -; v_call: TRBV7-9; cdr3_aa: CASSLEWANTQYF; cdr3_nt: TGTGCCAGCAGCTTAGAATGGGCGAATACGCAGTATTTT
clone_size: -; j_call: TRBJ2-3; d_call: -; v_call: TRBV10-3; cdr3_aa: CAIKGGGLSTDTQYF; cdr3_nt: TGTGCCATCAAAGGGGGTGGTTTAAGCACAGATACGCAGTATTTT
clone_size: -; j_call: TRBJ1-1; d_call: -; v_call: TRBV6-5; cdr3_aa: CASSRTGYTEAFF; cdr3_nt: TGTGCCAGCAGTCGCACAGGGTACACTGAAGCTTTCTTT
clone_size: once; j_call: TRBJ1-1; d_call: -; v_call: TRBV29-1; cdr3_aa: CSVVKVRGGSDTEAFF; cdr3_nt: TGCAGCGTTGTAAAGGTGAGAGGGGGATCGGACACTGAAGCTTTCTTT
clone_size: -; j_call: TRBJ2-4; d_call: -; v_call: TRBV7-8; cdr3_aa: CASSLGIQGIRDIQYF; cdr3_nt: TGTGCCAGCAGCTTGGGTATTCAGGGTATCCGGGACATTCAGTACTTC
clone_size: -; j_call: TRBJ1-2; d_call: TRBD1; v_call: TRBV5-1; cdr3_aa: CASSLTGGGVGYTF; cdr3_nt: TGCGCCAGCAGCCTGACAGGGGGCGGGGTTGGCTACACCTTC
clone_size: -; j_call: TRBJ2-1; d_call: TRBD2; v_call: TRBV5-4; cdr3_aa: CASSFSGGAGDEQFF; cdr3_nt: TGTGCCAGCAGCTTTAGCGGGGGGGCGGGCGATGAGCAGTTCTTC
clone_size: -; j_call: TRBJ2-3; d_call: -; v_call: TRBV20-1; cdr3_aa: CSARAPDTQYF; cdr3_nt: TGCAGTGCTAGAGCTCCGGATACGCAGTATTTT